A selection of T cell receptor beta chains follows, all from one sample in a study of CD8 T cells in ankylosing spondylitis. TCRdb used MiXCR to reprocess the 5' RACE reads, holding one entry per CDR3 protein. This sample has 350,000 or so distinct CDR3 sequences, with roughly 11% found just once. The sequencing input was blood, either unsorted or a sorted T cell fraction (not recorded which). The receptor set was obtained from a female donor with ankylosing spondylitis or in good health (not recorded which). Each CDR3 is given with its conserved first and last residue. D genes are given only for firm matches. Not all rows give a size; the values are once, few, many and, for expanded clones, a class.

j_call	clone_size	v_call	d_call	cdr3_nt	cdr3_aa
TRBJ2-6	many	TRBV29-1	TRBD1	TGCAGCGTTGAACACCGGGACAGGGAGAGGGCTGGGGCCAACGTCCTGACTTTC	CSVEHRDRERAGANVLTF
TRBJ2-7	many	TRBV28	-	TGTGCCAGCAGTTTAGCGGATCGCTACGAGCAGTACTTC	CASSLADRYEQYF
TRBJ1-6	many	TRBV12-3/TRBV12-4	TRBD1	TGTGCCAGCAGTCGGGGGACAGCGGGGGGGAATTCACCCCTCCACTTT	CASSRGTAGGNSPLHF
TRBJ2-7	-	TRBV5-8	-	TGTGCCAGCACCCCGGCCCTCTACGAGCAGTACTTC	CASTPALYEQYF
TRBJ2-2	-	TRBV18	-	TGTGCCAGCTCACCACCGAACGACTACACCGGGGAGCTGTTTTTT	CASSPPNDYTGELFF
TRBJ1-2	few	TRBV5-1	-	TGCGCCAGCAGCTTGGGACAGATGAGCTATGGCTACACCTTC	CASSLGQMSYGYTF
TRBJ2-7	many	TRBV12-3/TRBV12-4	TRBD1	TGTGCCAGCAGTTTAGACGGGACAGGGTCGGACGAGCAGTACTTC	CASSLDGTGSDEQYF
TRBJ1-2	few	TRBV5-1	-	TGCGCCAGCAGCAAGCGTGGGGATTACTATGGCTACACCTTC	CASSKRGDYYGYTF
TRBJ2-1	few	TRBV5-1	TRBD2	TGCGCCAGCAGCCCATCCGGGACTAGCGGGGGCCGCTCCTACAATGAGCAGTTCTTC	CASSPSGTSGGRSYNEQFF
TRBJ1-6	-	TRBV4-1	-	TGCGCCAGCAGCCAATACCGAGGGCCAGAACTCGAAAACCTCCACTTT	CASSQYRGPELENLHF
TRBJ1-5	-	TRBV20-1	-	TGCAGTGCTAGCCCGCGGGGTCAGCCCCAGCATTTT	CSASPRGQPQHF
TRBJ1-5	many	TRBV20-1	-	TGCAGTGCTAGTTTTATCCCCCTTAGCAATCAGCCCCAGCATTTT	CSASFIPLSNQPQHF
TRBJ1-3	many	TRBV12-3/TRBV12-4	-	TGTGCCAGCAGCCGGACTCCCAGTTCCCTGGGAGGAAACACCATATATTTT	CASSRTPSSLGGNTIYF
TRBJ2-1	few	TRBV11-2	-	TGTGCCAGCAGCTCCCCCATCGGGGTTTCCTACAATGAGCAGTTCTTC	CASSSPIGVSYNEQFF
TRBJ2-1	many	TRBV29-1	-	TGCAGCGTTGATCGCCCGGACAATGAGCAGTTCTTC	CSVDRPDNEQFF
TRBJ2-5	-	TRBV3-1	-	TGTGCCAGCAGCCAAGGGCGGGGGACCCAGTACTTC	CASSQGRGTQYF